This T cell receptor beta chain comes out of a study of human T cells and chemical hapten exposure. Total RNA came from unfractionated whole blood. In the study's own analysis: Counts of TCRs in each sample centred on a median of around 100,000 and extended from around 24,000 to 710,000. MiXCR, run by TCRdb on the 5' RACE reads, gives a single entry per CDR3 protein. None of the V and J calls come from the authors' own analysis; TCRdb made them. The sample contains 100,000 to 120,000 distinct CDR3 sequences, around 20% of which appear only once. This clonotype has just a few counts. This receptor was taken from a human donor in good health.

CDR3 amino acids: CASSLGLAGGKTQYF. The CDR3 nucleotides read TGTGCCAGCAGTTTGGGGCTAGCGGGAGGGAAGACCCAGTACTTC. The chain couples TRBV27 to TRBJ2-5, with TRBD2 identical over 12 bases. The CDR3 covers 15 residues. CDR1 is MNHEY, CDR2 SMNVEV, per germline (reference sequence). The trim removed 3 bases at V and 6 bases at J, leaving 5 bases unmatched.